The entry below describes one TCR beta chain. Its antigen is currently not known. Base quality data are lacking; no much larger clone is found one base away. No immune events such as infections were documented for the healthy donors during the collection period. Healthy-donor blood repertoires served as a training cohort to calibrate time-dependent variance in a beta-binomial model of T-cell clone differential abundance. The training cohort comprised some 10 healthy donors, 3 female and 7 male. An age range of roughly 25 to 65 years, with an average of 43 years, was recorded for the donors. Whole blood from each healthy donor was obtained from a commercial supplier and was collected at three time points 2 to 3 weeks apart. Genomic DNA was extracted from unsorted whole blood for immunosequencing. TCRbeta CDR3 regions were profiled with the immunoSEQ Assay using bias-controlled multiplex PCR amplification of genomic DNA. Per the original workflow: The absolute abundance of each unique TCRbeta CDR3 region was quantified after sequences were collapsed and filtered. Differential abundance was tested with a binomial (Fisher-equivalent) model and with a beta-binomial model adding time-dependent variance fitted from healthy donors. Clones with fewer than 5 combined templates were excluded, and clones with Benjamini-Hochberg FDR below 0.01 were called differentially abundant. Beta-binomial variance was modeled as a function of total template count across the two samples using the form v = (b*log(k)+a)^2. Sourced from immuneACCESS, this table was stored by TCRdb with only in-frame sequences that have V and J called. A share of the clones is absent; for the studies checked, an unresolved V gene accounts for under half, and the remainder has no known explanation. The V and J calls and the clone size are those of that table, but D and trimming were determined from the DNA. This sample lists roughly 100,000 clones; approximately 90% were detected once. Roughly 13% of the sample is in the top ten clones.

This sample is part of a study of identifying expanded T cells in peripheral blood (dated by TCRdb to between 2018 and 2021). Turning to the overall study: Technical replicates were generated by sequencing separate aliquots of the same genomic DNA pool, and four replicates were compared pairwise. General study outcomes and caveats: The authors expected that biological variance in healthy repertoires might rise further over much longer intervals, such as months to years. For all healthy donors, the variance in clone template counts between roughly 2-week samples rose significantly as total template count increased. Both the number of clones called differentially abundant and the false-positive rate were significantly reduced by the beta-binomial model across all healthy-donor time intervals. The binomial model flagged approximately 1.2 differentially abundant clones between technical replicates, compared with about 16 over roughly 2 weeks and approximately 18 over approximately four weeks.

CDR1 and CDR2 are drawn from the germline V gene (reference sequence): LNHDA, SQIVND. The CDR3 measures 16 amino acids from cysteine to phenylalanine. Kept here is only the CDR3 DNA, which spans 48 bases and is read in frame from base 1. The junction shows trimming of 4 bases on V and 2 bases on J, plus 15 bases between the germline ends. Sample: blood. The chain employs TRBV19 and TRBJ2-1; the D gene is not confidently resolved. The TCR comes from a person between 18 and 75 years old in good health. The DNA sequence reads TGTGCCAGTAGTAGGATAGGCCCCAAAACCTACAATGAGCAGTTCTTC. It is translated as CASSRIGPKTYNEQFF.